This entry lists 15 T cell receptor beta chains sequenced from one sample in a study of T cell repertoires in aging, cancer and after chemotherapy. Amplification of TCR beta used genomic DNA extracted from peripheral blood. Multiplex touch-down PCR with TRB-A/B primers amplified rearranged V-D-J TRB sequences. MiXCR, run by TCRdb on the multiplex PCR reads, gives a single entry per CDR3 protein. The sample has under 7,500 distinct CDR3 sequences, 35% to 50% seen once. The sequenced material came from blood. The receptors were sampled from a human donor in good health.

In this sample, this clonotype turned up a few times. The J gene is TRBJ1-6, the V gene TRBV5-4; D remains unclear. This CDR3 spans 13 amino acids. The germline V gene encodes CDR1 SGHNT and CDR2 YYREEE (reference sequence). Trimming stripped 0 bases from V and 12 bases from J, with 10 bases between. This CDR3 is CASSLGPSQPLHF. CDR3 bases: TGTGCCAGCAGCTTGGGACCCTCGCAACCCCTCCACTTT. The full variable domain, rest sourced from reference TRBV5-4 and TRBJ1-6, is ETGVTQSPTHLIKTRGQQVTLRCSSQSGHNTVSWYQQALGQGPQFIFQYYREEENGRGNFPPRFSGLQFPNYSSELNVNALELDDSALYLCASSLGPSQPLHFGNGTRLTVT.

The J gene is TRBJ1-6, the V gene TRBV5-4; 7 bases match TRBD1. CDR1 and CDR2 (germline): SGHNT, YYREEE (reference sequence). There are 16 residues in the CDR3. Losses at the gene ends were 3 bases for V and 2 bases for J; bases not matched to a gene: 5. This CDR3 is CASSSPDRAYNSPLHF. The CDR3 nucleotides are TGTGCCAGCAGCTCACCTGACAGGGCCTATAATTCACCCCTCCACTTT.

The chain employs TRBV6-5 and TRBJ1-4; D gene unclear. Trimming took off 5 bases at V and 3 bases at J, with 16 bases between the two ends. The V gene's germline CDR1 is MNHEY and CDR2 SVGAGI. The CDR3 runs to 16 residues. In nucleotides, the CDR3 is TGTGCCAGCAGTCCCTCGGTGGGGAGGCCTAATGAAAAACTGTTTTTT. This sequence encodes CASSPSVGRPNEKLFF.

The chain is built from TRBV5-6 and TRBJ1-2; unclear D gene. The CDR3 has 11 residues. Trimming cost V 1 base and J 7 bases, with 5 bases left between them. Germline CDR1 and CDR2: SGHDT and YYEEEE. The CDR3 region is CASSLPVGYTF. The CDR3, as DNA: TGTGCCAGCAGCTTGCCCGTTGGCTACACCTTC. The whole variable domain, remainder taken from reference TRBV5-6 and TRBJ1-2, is DAGVTQSPTHLIKTRGQQVTLRCSPKSGHDTVSWYQQALGQGPQFIFQYYEEEERQRGNFPDRFSGHQFPNYSSELNVNALLLGDSALYLCASSLPVGYTFGSGTRLTVV.

The CDR3 loop reads CAWSGGGETQYF. The CDR3 nucleotides are TGTGCCTGGAGTGGTGGAGGAGAGACCCAGTACTTC. This chain connects TRBV30 to TRBJ2-5; TRBD2 might be the D (5 bases). CDR1 is GTSNPN and CDR2 is SVGIG in the germline V gene (reference sequence). CDR3 length equals 12 residues. V dropped 1 base and J dropped 4 bases, with 7 bases sitting between them.

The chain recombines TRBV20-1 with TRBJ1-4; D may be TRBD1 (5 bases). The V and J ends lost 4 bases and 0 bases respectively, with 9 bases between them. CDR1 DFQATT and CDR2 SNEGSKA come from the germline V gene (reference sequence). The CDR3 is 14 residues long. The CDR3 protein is CSATSTATNEKLFF. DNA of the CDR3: TGCAGTGCTACGTCGACAGCAACTAATGAAAAACTGTTTTTT.

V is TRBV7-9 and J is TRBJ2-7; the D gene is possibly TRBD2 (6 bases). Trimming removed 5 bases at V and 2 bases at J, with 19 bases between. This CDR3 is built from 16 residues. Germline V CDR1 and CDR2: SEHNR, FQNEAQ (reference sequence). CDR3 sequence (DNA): TGTGCCAGCAGCCCAGTAGTGGGACTGCGGACCTACGAGCAGTACTTC. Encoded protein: CASSPVVGLRTYEQYF. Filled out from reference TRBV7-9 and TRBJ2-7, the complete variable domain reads DTGVSQNPRHKITKRGQNVTFRCDPISEHNRLYWYRQTLGQGPEFLTYFQNEAQLEKSRLLSDRFSAERPKGSFSTLEIQRTEQGDSAMYLCASSPVVGLRTYEQYFGPGTRLTVT.

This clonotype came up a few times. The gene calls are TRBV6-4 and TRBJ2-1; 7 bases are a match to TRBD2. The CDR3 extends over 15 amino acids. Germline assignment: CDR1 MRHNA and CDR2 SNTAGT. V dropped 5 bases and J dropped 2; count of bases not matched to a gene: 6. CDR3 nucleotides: TGTGCCAGCAGTCAGAGCGGGGAGACCTACAATGAGCAGTTCTTC. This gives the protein CASSQSGETYNEQFF.

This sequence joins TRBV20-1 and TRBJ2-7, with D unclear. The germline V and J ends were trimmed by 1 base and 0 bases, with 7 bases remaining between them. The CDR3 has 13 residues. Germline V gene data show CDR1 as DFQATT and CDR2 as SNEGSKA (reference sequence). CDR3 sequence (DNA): TGCAGTGCTAGAGTACGTCTCTCCTACGAGCAGTACTTC. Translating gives CSARVRLSYEQYF.

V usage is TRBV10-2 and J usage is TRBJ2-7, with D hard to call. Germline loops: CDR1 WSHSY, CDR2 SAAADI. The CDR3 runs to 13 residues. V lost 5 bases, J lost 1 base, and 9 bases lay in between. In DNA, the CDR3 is TGCGCCAGCAGTTTCGACCCATCCTACGAGCAGTACTTC. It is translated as CASSFDPSYEQYF.

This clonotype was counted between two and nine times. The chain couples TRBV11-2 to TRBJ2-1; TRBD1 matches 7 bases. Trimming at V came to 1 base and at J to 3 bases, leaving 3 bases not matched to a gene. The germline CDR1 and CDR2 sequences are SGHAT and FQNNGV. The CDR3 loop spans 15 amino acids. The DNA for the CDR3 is TGTGCCAGCAGCTTAGGGGCAGGGGGCTACAATGAGCAGTTCTTC. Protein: CASSLGAGGYNEQFF. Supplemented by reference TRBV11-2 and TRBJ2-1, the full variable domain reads EAGVAQSPRYKIIEKRQSVAFWCNPISGHATLYWYQQILGQGPKLLIQFQNNGVVDDSQLPKDRFSAERLKGVDSTLKIQPAKLEDSAVYLCASSLGAGGYNEQFFGPGTRLTVL.

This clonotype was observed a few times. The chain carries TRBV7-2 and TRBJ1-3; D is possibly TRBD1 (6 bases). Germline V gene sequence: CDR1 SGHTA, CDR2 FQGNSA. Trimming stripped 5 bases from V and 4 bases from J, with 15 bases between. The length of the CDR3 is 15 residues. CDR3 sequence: CASSRAGGAGNTIYF. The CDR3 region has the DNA TGTGCCAGCAGCCGTGCGGGGGGCGCGGGAAACACCATATATTTT.

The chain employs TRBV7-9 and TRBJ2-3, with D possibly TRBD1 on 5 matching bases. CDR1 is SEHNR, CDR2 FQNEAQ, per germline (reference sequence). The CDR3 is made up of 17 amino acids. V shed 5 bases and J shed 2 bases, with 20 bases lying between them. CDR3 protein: CASSLQGAGPSTDTQYF. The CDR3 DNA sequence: TGTGCCAGCAGCCTTCAAGGGGCCGGACCTTCCACAGATACGCAGTATTTT.

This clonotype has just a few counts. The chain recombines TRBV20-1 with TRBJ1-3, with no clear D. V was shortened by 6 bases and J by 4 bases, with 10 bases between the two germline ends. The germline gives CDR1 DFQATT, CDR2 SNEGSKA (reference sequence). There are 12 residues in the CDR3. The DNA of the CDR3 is TGCAGTGCAAGGGCCACCGGAAACACCATATATTTT. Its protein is CSARATGNTIYF.

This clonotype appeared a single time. CDR3 coding DNA: TGTGCCAGCAGTTTAGGAGCGATCGGCAATCAGCCCCAGCATTTT. Translation gives CASSLGAIGNQPQHF. This rearrangement joins TRBV27 to TRBJ1-5; D is unresolved. The V and J ends lost 2 bases and 2 bases respectively, with 10 bases between them. Germline-derived CDR1 and CDR2 are MNHEY and SMNVEV (reference sequence). The CDR3 runs 15 residues.